This TCR beta chain was recovered during a study of blood T cells in healthy people across ages. Overall study findings and caveats: TCR beta diversity, measured per million T cells, fell in a roughly linear way with age. Naive CD4+ cell counts and diversity both ran higher in long-lived than in aged donors.

On this clonotype itself: As yet, its antigen is unknown.

Total RNA amounts of at least 5 micrograms were extracted per sample. The use of a sample-barcoded 5' primer and a J-beta primer mix characterized a second PCR of roughly 6 to 11 cycles. TCRdb itself ran the 5' RACE reads through MiXCR, one entry per CDR3 protein. The data contain fewer than 900,000 distinct CDR3 sequences, roughly 45% of them singletons. This CDR3 region has 12 residues. CDR1 DFQATT and CDR2 SNEGSKA come from the germline V gene (reference sequence). The ends lost 2 bases at V and 5 bases at J; junction bases unmatched: 0. Material: blood. The chain has TRBV20-1 and TRBJ2-1; 7 nucleotides align to TRBD2. This TCR derives from a woman aged 55-70 years in good health. The CDR3 here is CSARLADNEQFF. CDR3 in DNA: TGCAGTGCTAGACTAGCGGACAATGAGCAGTTCTTC.